Below, 17 T cell receptor beta chains from the same sample are listed, as sequenced in a study of T cell clonality in common variable immunodeficiency. TCRdb's table, derived via immunoSEQ multiplex PCR, lists solely in-frame clones and lacks some. This repertoire holds about 43,000 clones, and none appear only once. Source material: peripheral blood mononuclear cells. These receptor sequences come from a person between 18 and 75 years old in good health.

This clone was found a few times. Sequencing ends 3 residues short of the CDR3 end; the germline J gene provides the rest. The chain links TRBV30 to TRBJ1-2, with D possibly being TRBD1 (5 bases). The germline V gene has CDR1 GTSNPN and CDR2 SVGIG (reference sequence). This CDR3 is built from 15 residues. Incomplete CDR3 DNA: TGTGCCTGGAGTGACGACTGGCGGGGGAACAATGAC. This encodes CAWSDDWRGNND. The entire CDR3 reads CAWSDDWRGNNDYTF.

This clone was seen ten or more times. Read data end 3 residues before the CDR3 end; the end is taken from the germline J gene. The rearrangement uses TRBV29-1 and TRBJ1-5, with D unresolved. The CDR3 covers 13 residues. Germline V lookup: CDR1 SQVTM, CDR2 ANQGSEA. Deletions cut 6 bases from V and 2 bases from J, with 11 bases between. The part of the CDR3 DNA that was read is TGCAGCGTAGACACCGGGGGCAATCAGCCC. Translating gives CSVDTGGNQP. The whole CDR3 protein reads CSVDTGGNQPQHF.

This clone showed up many times. The CDR3 extends 3 residues past the end of the read, so its final part is completed from the germline J gene. This rearrangement joins TRBV19 to TRBJ2-1, with 14 bases matching TRBD2. Germline CDR1 is LNHDA and CDR2 is SQIVND (reference sequence). V was clipped by 0 bases and J by 3 bases; unmatched bases: 10. The length of the CDR3 is 20 residues. Partial CDR3 DNA: TGTGCCAGTAGTATAGATCGCCCGACTAGCGGGGGGGCCGTCTACAATGAG. This sequence encodes CASSIDRPTSGGAVYNE. The full CDR3 sequence reads CASSIDRPTSGGAVYNEQFF.

This clone came up many times. The read falls 3 residues short of the CDR3 end, and the missing part is taken from the germline J gene. This sequence joins TRBV18 and TRBJ1-1; TRBD1 aligns across 8 bases. J was trimmed by 4 bases and V by 3 bases; bases with no gene match: 7. Germline values: CDR1 KGHSH, CDR2 LQKENI. The CDR3 runs 15 residues. CDR3 bases read: TGTGCCAGCTCACCCTCTACAGGGGGGTTCACTGAA. It encodes CASSPSTGGFTE. In full, the CDR3 reads CASSPSTGGFTEAFF.

The table lists this clone with many counts. The DNA ends 3 residues before the CDR3 does, and the rest of the CDR3 is filled in from the germline J gene. The V gene is TRBV5-5, the J gene TRBJ2-1; D not certain. The ends were cut back, 1 base at V and 6 bases at J, with 11 bases in the middle. Germline V gene sequence: CDR1 SGHKS, CDR2 YYEKEE (reference sequence). This CDR3 is 14 amino acids long. CDR3 bases read: TGTGCCAGCAGCTTGCAACTATCTGCCAATGAG. It is translated as CASSLQLSANE. The complete CDR3 protein is CASSLQLSANEQFF.

This clone was seen at least ten times. The missing CDR3 end, 3 residues past where the read stops, is filled in from the germline J gene. The rearrangement uses TRBV6-1 and TRBJ2-7; possibly TRBD1 for D (6 bases). The germline V and J ends were trimmed by 2 bases and 3 bases, with 20 bases remaining between them. Germline V lookup: CDR1 MNHNS, CDR2 SASEGT. The length of the CDR3 is 17 residues. The part of the CDR3 DNA that was read is TGTGCCAGCAGTGAATTGGGGGCATCGGTTAAAGTCTACGAG. It specifies CASSELGASVKVYE. The full CDR3 is CASSELGASVKVYEQYF.

This clone has ten or more counts. The read ends 3 residues early relative to the CDR3; the germline J gene fills the gap. The rearrangement links TRBV14 to TRBJ2-2; D call uncertain. V gave up 7 bases and J gave up 1 base, with 10 bases separating them. CDR3 length equals 14 residues. CDR1 is SGHDN and CDR2 is FVKESK in the germline V gene. CDR3 bases read: TGTGCCAGCAACGAGGCGGTGAACACCGGGGAG. Amino acids: CASNEAVNTGE. The whole CDR3 is CASNEAVNTGELFF.

This clone was detected many times. The read ends 3 residues before the CDR3 terminus; that terminus is restored from the germline J gene. The chain couples TRBV5-4 to TRBJ1-2; 9 bases align to TRBD1. The CDR3 covers 13 residues. Germline assignment: CDR1 SGHNT and CDR2 YYREEE (reference sequence). The DNA read from the CDR3 is TGTGCCAGCAGCTTACAGGGGGCGGCGGGC. Its protein product is CASSLQGAAG. The whole CDR3 is CASSLQGAAGYTF.

This clone came up many times. The CDR3 goes on 3 residues after the read ends, and that part is filled in from the germline J gene. The rearrangement joins TRBV20-1 to TRBJ1-1; D is unresolved. The germline V and J ends were trimmed by 3 bases and 0 bases, with 8 bases remaining between them. The germline V gene has CDR1 DFQATT and CDR2 SNEGSKA (reference sequence). The CDR3 is 13 amino acids. The CDR3 bases that were read are TGCAGTGCTAGTGTAGGGCTGAACACTGAA. Amino acid sequence: CSASVGLNTE. Given in full, the CDR3 is CSASVGLNTEAFF.

Many counts were recorded for this clone. The CDR3 extends 3 residues past the end of the read, so its final part is completed from the germline J gene. The chain carries TRBV6-2 or TRBV6-3 and TRBJ1-2; the match to TRBD1 covers 7 bases. After removal of 6 bases from V and 4 bases from J, the junction contained 8 bases not matched to a gene. The CDR3 is made up of 14 amino acids. Germline loops: CDR1 MNHEY, CDR2 SVGEGT. The CDR3 DNA, read in part, is TGTGCCAGCAGCCCGAGGGGGCAAGGCTATGGC. This codes for CASSPRGQGYG. The full CDR3 protein reads CASSPRGQGYGYTF.

This clone was observed many times. This chain's CDR3 is CASSENRVQPQHF. CDR3 bases read: TGTGCCAGTAGTGAAAACAGGGTTCAGCCC. This chain connects TRBV19 to TRBJ1-5, with D maybe TRBD1 (6 bases). The read terminates 3 residues before the CDR3 end, so the remaining end is supplied by the germline J gene. Trimming took off 5 bases at V and 6 bases at J, with 11 bases between the two ends. The germline V gene has CDR1 LNHDA and CDR2 SQIVND (reference sequence). This CDR3 has 13 amino acids.

Many counts were recorded for this clone. The read comes to an end 3 residues before the CDR3 does, leaving the germline J gene to fill in the end. The chain couples TRBV13 to TRBJ2-5; the match to TRBD2 covers 7 bases. Germline V gene sequence: CDR1 PRHDT, CDR2 FYEKMQ (reference sequence). Germline trimming cut 5 bases from V and 2 bases from J; bases unmatched to any gene: 8. The CDR3 covers 15 residues. The DNA read from the CDR3 is TGTGCCAGCAGCCCCAGGACTAGAGAACAAGAGACC. Amino acids: CASSPRTREQET. The entire CDR3 reads CASSPRTREQETQYF.

This clone was recorded many times. The CDR3 end lies 3 residues beyond the end of the read and is filled in from the germline J gene. This rearrangement joins TRBV5-6 to TRBJ1-1; unclear D gene. The V end lost 0 bases, the J end lost 6 bases, and 9 bases lay between the germline ends. The V gene's germline CDR1 is SGHDT and CDR2 YYEEEE. The CDR3 extends over 13 amino acids. CDR3 loop: CASSLEIRAEAFF. CDR3 bases read: TGTGCCAGCAGCTTGGAGATTCGGGCTGAA.

This clone was counted many times. The CDR3 end falls 3 residues outside the read, so it is completed with the germline J gene. The rearrangement links TRBV6-1 to TRBJ2-1; 12 bases match TRBD2. After removal of 2 bases from V and 7 bases from J, the junction contained 6 bases not matched to a gene. The CDR3 covers 16 residues. Germline CDR1 and CDR2: MNHNS and SASEGT. The sequenced part of the CDR3 DNA is TGTGCCAGCAGTGAACGGCCTAGCGGGAGGGCGAATGAG. It encodes CASSERPSGRANE. The complete CDR3 reads CASSERPSGRANEQFF.

This clone has a count of ten or more. The read gets to within 3 residues of the CDR3 end, and the germline J gene fills in the rest. The chain links TRBV19 to TRBJ1-1; TRBD1 might be the D (5 bases). The length of the CDR3 is 15 residues. The germline V gene encodes CDR1 LNHDA and CDR2 SQIVND (reference sequence). The germline V and J ends were trimmed by 3 bases and 4 bases, with 15 bases remaining between them. The covered CDR3 bases are TGTGCCAGTAGTATGATTGGGGCCCATGGCACTGAA. Its translation is CASSMIGAHGTE. The entire CDR3 protein is CASSMIGAHGTEAFF.

As regards this clone: The read gets to within 3 residues of the CDR3 end, and the germline J gene fills in the rest. This chain connects TRBV2 to TRBJ2-4, with D possibly matching TRBD1 (5 bases). The CDR3 is made up of 14 amino acids. The germline CDR1 and CDR2 sequences are SNHLY and FYNNEI. CDR3 protein: CASGRRGAGYGQYF. The CDR3 DNA, read in part, is TGTGCCAGTGGTCGAAGGGGCGCCGGTTATGGT.

A word on this clone: The read gets to within 3 residues of the CDR3 end, and the germline J gene fills in the rest. This chain joins TRBV5-4 and TRBJ2-1, with 10 positions matching TRBD1. The CDR3 has 16 residues. Losses at the gene ends were 0 bases for V and 5 bases for J; bases not matched to a gene: 5. Germline-derived CDR1 and CDR2 are SGHNT and YYREEE (reference sequence). Incomplete CDR3 DNA: TGTGCCAGCAGCTTGGGTGGACAGGGGGGCCACAATGAG. As protein: CASSLGGQGGHNE. The full CDR3 reads CASSLGGQGGHNEQFF.